A single T cell receptor (beta chain) is shown here with its context. Its antigen is currently unknown. Generated by immunoSEQ multiplex PCR, the TCRdb table keeps only in-frame clones and is missing some. Found here are about 220,000 clones, around nine tenths of them singletons; the top ten hold 2% to 3%. The length of the CDR3 is 13 residues. Germline V CDR1 and CDR2: ENHRY, SYGVKD. The V end lost 8 bases, the J end lost 2 bases, and 10 bases lay between the germline ends. The sample originates from a study of cytomegalovirus exposure and HLA in healthy donors. Study-level results: The finding came from a later analysis; first-cohort TCR clusters tended to co-occur in the approximately 120 validation repertoires.

The rearrangement uses TRBV10-3 and TRBJ1-5; weak D call: TRBD1 (5 bases). Sample: PBMCs. This receptor was identified in a man aged 18 to 29 in good health and CMV-seronegative. The CDR3 DNA reads TGTGCCATCGGGCGGGACGGCAATCAGCCCCAGCATTTT. Its protein is CAIGRDGNQPQHF.